This T cell receptor beta chain was identified in a study of blood T cells in healthy people across ages. The V end was cut by 0 bases, the J end by 4 bases, with 9 bases between. CDR1 and CDR2 (germline): SNHLY, FYNNEI. This CDR3 contains 14 residues. A second PCR of about 7 to 12 cycles used a sample-barcoded 5' primer and a J-beta primer mix. TCRdb used MiXCR to reprocess the 5' RACE reads, holding one entry per CDR3 protein. The data show roughly 800,000 distinct CDR3 sequences, about 26% seen once. Separately, the same data were catalogued under a study of T cells of mothers and their children. That publication notes: Study donors consisted of a few healthy Caucasian mothers and their six children. It was related mother-child pairs that showed slightly higher overlap than unrelated pairs, without reaching significance.

The specimen sequenced was blood. The clonotype was recovered from a boy younger than 18 in good health. The chain joins TRBV2 to TRBJ2-5; D not resolved. CDR3: CASSEARLRETQYF. CDR3 coding DNA: TGTGCCAGCAGTGAAGCCAGGTTGCGAGAGACCCAGTACTTC.